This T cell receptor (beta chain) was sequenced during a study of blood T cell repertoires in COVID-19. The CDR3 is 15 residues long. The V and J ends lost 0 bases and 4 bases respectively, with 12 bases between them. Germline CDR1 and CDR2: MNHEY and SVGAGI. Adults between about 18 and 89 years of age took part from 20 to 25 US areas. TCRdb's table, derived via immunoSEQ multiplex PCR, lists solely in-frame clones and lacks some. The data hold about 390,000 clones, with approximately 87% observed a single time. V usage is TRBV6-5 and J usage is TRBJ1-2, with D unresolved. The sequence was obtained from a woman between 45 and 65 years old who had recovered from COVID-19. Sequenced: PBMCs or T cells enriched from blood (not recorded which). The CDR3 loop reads CASSYSITRTYGYTF. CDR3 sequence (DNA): TGTGCCAGCAGTTACTCGATCACCAGAACCTATGGCTACACCTTC.